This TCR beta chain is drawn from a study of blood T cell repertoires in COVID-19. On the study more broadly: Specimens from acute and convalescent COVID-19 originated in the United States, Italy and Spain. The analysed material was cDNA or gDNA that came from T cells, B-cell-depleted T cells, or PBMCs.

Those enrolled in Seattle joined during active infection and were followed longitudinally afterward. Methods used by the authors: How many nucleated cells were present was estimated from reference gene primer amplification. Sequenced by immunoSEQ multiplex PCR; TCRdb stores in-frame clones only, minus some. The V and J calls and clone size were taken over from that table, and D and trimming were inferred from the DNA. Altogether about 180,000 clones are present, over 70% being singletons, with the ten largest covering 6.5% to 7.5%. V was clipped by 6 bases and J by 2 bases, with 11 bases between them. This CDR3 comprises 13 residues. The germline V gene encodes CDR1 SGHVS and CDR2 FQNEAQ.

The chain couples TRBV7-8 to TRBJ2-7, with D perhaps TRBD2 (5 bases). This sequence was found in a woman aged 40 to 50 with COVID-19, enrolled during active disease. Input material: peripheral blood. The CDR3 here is CASSKAVTYEQYF. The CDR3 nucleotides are TGTGCCAGCAGTAAAGCGGTTACCTACGAGCAGTACTTC.